Below are 18 T cell receptor beta chains sequenced from a single sample in a study of shared clonotypes between healthy human individuals. The table came from immunoSEQ multiplex PCR; TCRdb's copy has only in-frame clones and leaves some out. The data hold some 2,000,000 clones, with almost 96% observed a single time. Sequencing was performed on naive CD4+ T cells sorted from blood. Regarding subset: CD45RA+ positively selected. The receptor set was obtained from a man between 18 and 35 years old in good health.

The V gene is TRBV7-8, the J gene TRBJ2-7, with unresolved D. The CDR3 runs to 16 residues. Trimming took 0 bases from V and 3 from J, leaving 15 bases between them. Germline V gives CDR1 SGHVS, CDR2 FQNEAQ. CDR3 bases: TGTGCCAGCAGCTTAGCGAACCGACAATTGCTCTACGAGCAGTACTTC. It is translated as CASSLANRQLLYEQYF.

The V and J genes are TRBV7-2 and TRBJ1-3; D gene uncertain. Trimming left V 8 bases short and J 2 bases short, with 16 bases between. CDR1 and CDR2 (germline): SGHTA, FQGNSA. This CDR3 contains 15 residues. This chain's CDR3 is CASQSRAGPGNTIYF. CDR3 DNA: TGTGCCAGCCAGTCAAGGGCAGGTCCTGGAAACACCATATATTTT.

The V and J genes are TRBV11-2 and TRBJ1-1; 8 bases are shared with TRBD1. V was pared by 4 bases and J by 10 bases, with 5 bases of the junction left unmatched. The CDR3 has 12 residues. Germline CDR1 and CDR2: SGHAT and FQNNGV. The CDR3 protein is CASSSDRVRAFF. The CDR3 nucleotides read TGTGCCAGCAGCTCGGACAGGGTACGAGCTTTCTTT.

The chain carries TRBV13 and TRBJ2-5, with a possible D match to TRBD1 (5 bases). V lost 6 bases and J lost 6, with 14 bases in between. This CDR3 comprises 13 residues. The V gene's germline CDR1 is PRHDT and CDR2 FYEKMQ (reference sequence). The CDR3 DNA reads as TGTGCCAGCAGACGGACAAGTACGAAGACCCAGTACTTC. Its protein is CASRRTSTKTQYF.

This sequence joins TRBV5-1 and TRBJ1-1, with TRBD1 matching over 7 bases. Germline V CDR1 and CDR2: SGHRS, YFSETQ. This CDR3 is built from 14 residues. V dropped 1 base and J dropped 3; count of bases not matched to a gene: 3. The CDR3 region has the DNA TGCGCCAGCAGCTTGTCCGACAGGGACACTGAAGCTTTCTTT. This gives the protein CASSLSDRDTEAFF.

The rearrangement links TRBV7-2 to TRBJ1-3, with D tentatively TRBD1 (5 bases). Germline V gives CDR1 SGHTA, CDR2 FQGNSA. Trimming removed 5 bases at V and 4 bases at J, with 18 bases between. The CDR3 runs 16 residues. The CDR3: CASSNPGGVGGNTIYF. The CDR3 nucleotides read TGTGCCAGCAGCAACCCGGGAGGGGTAGGCGGAAACACCATATATTTT.

This chain joins TRBV18 and TRBJ1-2; D may be TRBD1 (6 bases). CDR3 size: 15 residues. Germline-derived CDR1 and CDR2 are KGHSH and LQKENI. Between the trimmed V and J ends, which lost 6 bases and 3 bases, there was a span of 17 bases. The CDR3 reads CASSPGHGGDYGYTF. The CDR3 DNA follows: TGTGCCAGCTCTCCTGGACATGGGGGCGACTATGGCTACACCTTC.

The chain employs TRBV18 and TRBJ2-5, with D tentatively TRBD1 (6 bases). V was trimmed by 4 bases and J by 4 bases, leaving 19 bases between them. The germline gives CDR1 KGHSH, CDR2 LQKENI. The CDR3 extends over 16 amino acids. This CDR3 reads CASSREMAGVGETQYF. In nucleotides, the CDR3 is TGTGCCAGCTCACGCGAAATGGCAGGGGTCGGAGAGACCCAGTACTTC.

The CDR3 here is CASSPLQRATGRETQYF. The CDR3 DNA reads as TGTGCCAGCTCACCACTACAGAGGGCGACGGGCCGAGAGACCCAGTACTTC. This chain joins TRBV18 and TRBJ2-5; the D gene is possibly TRBD2 (5 bases). The CDR3 length is 17 residues. CDR1 and CDR2 (germline): KGHSH, LQKENI. Trimming pared 1 base from V and 4 bases from J, leaving 19 bases between. The whole variable domain, filled in from reference TRBV18 and TRBJ2-5, reads NAGVMQNPRHLVRRRGQEARLRCSPMKGHSHVYWYRQLPEEGLKFMVYLQKENIIDESGMPKERFSAEFPKEGPSILRIQQVVRGDSAAYFCASSPLQRATGRETQYFGPGTRLLVL.

This clone has only one observation. The chain uses TRBV11-2 and TRBJ1-6; weak D call: TRBD1 (5 bases). The CDR3 totals 15 residues. CDR1 and CDR2 (germline): SGHAT, FQNNGV. The V gene lost 5 bases and the J gene lost 5 bases, with 13 bases spanning the gap. The CDR3 region is CASSLWGGDNSPLHF. The CDR3 nucleotides are TGTGCCAGCAGCCTTTGGGGGGGGGATAATTCACCCCTCCACTTT.

DNA for the CDR3: TGTGCCAGCAGCACGCGGGACCTATCCTCCTACGAGCAGTACTTC. Amino acids: CASSTRDLSSYEQYF. The chain couples TRBV7-9 to TRBJ2-7, with a possible D match to TRBD2 (6 bases). Per germline, CDR1 SEHNR and CDR2 FQNEAQ (reference sequence). The CDR3 totals 15 residues. The V and J ends lost 5 bases and 0 bases respectively, with 14 bases between them.

There are a few counts of this clone. The rearrangement uses TRBV11-2 and TRBJ1-4, with D maybe TRBD1 (6 bases). V lost 3 bases to trimming and J lost 8 bases, with 10 bases between them. The germline gives CDR1 SGHAT, CDR2 FQNNGV. The CDR3 extends over 13 amino acids. The DNA for the CDR3 is TGTGCCAGCAGCTTGGGGGCAGTCGAAAAACTGTTTTTT. Encoded protein: CASSLGAVEKLFF.

The chain is built from TRBV7-9 and TRBJ1-2; 8 bases map to TRBD1. The CDR3 has 18 residues. CDR1 is SEHNR, CDR2 FQNEAQ, per germline (reference sequence). After removal of 3 bases from V and 0 bases from J, the junction contained 12 bases not matched to a gene. The CDR3 loop is CASSFVLGDRLTNYGYTF. For the CDR3, the DNA is TGTGCCAGCAGCTTCGTGTTAGGGGACAGGTTAACTAACTATGGCTACACCTTC. Based on the CDR3 plus reference TRBV7-9 and TRBJ1-2, the full variable domain is DTGVSQNPRHKITKRGQNVTFRCDPISEHNRLYWYRQTLGQGPEFLTYFQNEAQLEKSRLLSDRFSAERPKGSFSTLEIQRTEQGDSAMYLCASSFVLGDRLTNYGYTFGSGTRLTVV.

J is TRBJ2-4 and V is TRBV6-1; tentatively, D is TRBD1 or TRBD2 (7 bases each). Trimming pared 7 bases from V and 4 bases from J, leaving 17 bases between. The CDR3 contains 15 residues. CDR1 MNHNS and CDR2 SASEGT come from the germline V gene. As DNA, the CDR3 is TGTGCCAGCACCCGAGCGGGACAGACTAAAAACATTCAGTACTTC. It translates to CASTRAGQTKNIQYF.

J is TRBJ1-1 and V is TRBV28; unclear D gene. CDR1 and CDR2 from the germline V gene are MDHEN and SYDVKM. V was trimmed by 5 bases and J by 6 bases, leaving 10 bases between them. The CDR3 contains 12 residues. The CDR3 loop is CASSPQPPEAFF. CDR3 nucleotide sequence: TGTGCCAGCAGTCCCCAACCCCCTGAAGCTTTCTTT.

The chain couples TRBV6-1 to TRBJ2-3; weak D call: TRBD1 (6 bases). The CDR3 length is 16 residues. CDR1 and CDR2 (germline): MNHNS, SASEGT. Trimming took 0 bases from V and 2 from J, leaving 12 bases between them. The CDR3 region has the DNA TGTGCCAGCAGTGAAGCGTACCAGGGGTCCACAGATACGCAGTATTTT. It specifies CASSEAYQGSTDTQYF.

The chain uses TRBV6-5 and TRBJ1-2; D unclear. The CDR3 is 12 residues long. Trimming stripped 5 bases from V and 8 bases from J, with 12 bases between. Germline V gene lookup returns CDR1 MNHEY and CDR2 SVGAGI. The CDR3 DNA reads as TGTGCCAGCAGTAGGGAGGGTTTCGGCTACACCTTC. This sequence encodes CASSREGFGYTF.

This clone was detected a few times. The chain uses TRBV30 and TRBJ2-7, with D perhaps being TRBD1 or TRBD2 (6 bases each). CDR3 length: 14 residues. Germline lookup yields CDR1 GTSNPN and CDR2 SVGIG (reference sequence). Trimming cost V 4 bases and J 7 bases, with 20 bases left between them. This CDR3 reads CAWTPPGQGREQYF. DNA for the CDR3: TGTGCCTGGACCCCACCCGGCCAGGGGAGGGAGCAGTACTTC.